The rows below give T cell receptor beta chains drawn from one sample of a study of radiation and T cells in renal cell carcinoma. Only in-frame clones appear in the TCRdb table, and some are missing; sequencing was by immunoSEQ multiplex PCR. Of about 130,000 clones listed, approximately 91% are singletons. Sequencing was performed on blood, taken from a patient whose treatment included radiotherapy and nephrectomy. Source of these receptors: a woman aged 50 to 60 with renal cell carcinoma. CDR3s include the opening cysteine and the closing phenylalanine or tryptophan. D genes are given only for firm matches. Some rows have no size entry. The others give once, few or many, or a class for an expanded clone.

>TRBJ2-5|NA|TRBV10-1|TRBD1
CASSDYGTGQETQYF
TGCGCCAGCAGTGACTACGGGACAGGGCAAGAGACCCAGTACTTC
>TRBJ2-5|NA|TRBV6-5|TRBD1
CASTPEGAAQETQYF
TGTGCCAGCACCCCCGAGGGGGCGGCCCAAGAGACCCAGTACTTC
>TRBJ2-2|NA|TRBV7-2|TRBD1
CASSLYGQGNTGELFF
TGTGCCAGCAGCTTATACGGACAGGGCAACACCGGGGAGCTGTTTTTT
>TRBJ2-7|NA|TRBV10-3|NA
CAIKARVFGTSGDEQYF
TGTGCCATCAAGGCCCGGGTCTTCGGGACTTCGGGGGACGAGCAGTACTTC
>TRBJ2-5|NA|TRBV30|NA
CAWSRAARRETQYF
TGTGCCTGGAGTCGGGCTGCCCGACGTGAGACCCAGTACTTC
>TRBJ1-4|NA|TRBV30|NA
CAWSGSGGAFEKLFF
TGTGCCTGGAGTGGTTCGGGGGGGGCTTTTGAAAAACTGTTTTTT
>TRBJ2-5|once|TRBV6-1|NA
CASSEGVARLQETQYF
TGTGCCAGCAGTGAAGGGGTTGCCAGACTCCAAGAGACCCAGTACTTC
>TRBJ1-5|NA|TRBV7-2|NA
CASSLGEGMPQHF
TGTGCCAGCAGCTTAGGTGAGGGGATGCCCCAGCATTTT
>TRBJ2-3|NA|TRBV9|TRBD2
CASSVAGGGGGDTQYF
TGTGCCAGCAGCGTAGCCGGGGGGGGCGGAGGAGATACGCAGTATTTT
>TRBJ1-2|NA|TRBV5-1|TRBD1
CASSLGDRDGYGYTF
TGCGCCAGCAGCTTGGGCGACAGGGACGGCTATGGCTACACCTTC
>TRBJ1-5|few|TRBV7-2|NA
CASSGGLNQPQHF
TGTGCCAGCAGCGGGGGCCTTAATCAGCCCCAGCATTTT
>TRBJ2-3|NA|TRBV7-6|TRBD1
CASSLGGTGEADTQYF
TGTGCCAGCAGCTTAGGGGGGACAGGGGAGGCAGATACGCAGTATTTT
>TRBJ2-4|few|TRBV19|NA
CASRPGTAKNIQYF
TGTGCCAGTAGACCCGGGACTGCTAAAAACATTCAGTACTTC
>TRBJ2-5|NA|TRBV11-2|TRBD2
CASKRLAVEETQYF
TGTGCCAGCAAAAGACTAGCGGTTGAAGAGACCCAGTACTTC
>TRBJ2-6|NA|TRBV2|NA
CASSAGAGANVLTF
TGTGCCAGCAGTGCAGGGGCTGGGGCCAACGTCCTGACTTTC
>TRBJ1-2|NA|TRBV7-9|NA
CASSLGGNPPTNYGYTF
TGTGCCAGCAGCTTAGGAGGTAACCCACCCACTAACTATGGCTACACCTTC
>TRBJ2-3|NA|TRBV5-1|NA
CASSPGTLTDTQYF
TGCGCCAGCAGTCCAGGGACCCTCACAGATACGCAGTATTTT
>TRBJ1-5|NA|TRBV5-6|TRBD1
CASSFTGGSNQPQHF
TGTGCCAGCAGCTTCACAGGGGGTAGCAATCAGCCCCAGCATTTT
>TRBJ2-3|NA|TRBV5-6|NA
CASSLEGRFGDTQYF
TGTGCCAGCAGCTTGGAAGGGAGGTTCGGGGATACGCAGTATTTT
>TRBJ1-3|NA|TRBV9|NA
CASTWGPGNTIYF
TGTGCCAGCACTTGGGGGCCCGGAAACACCATATATTTT
>TRBJ2-1|NA|TRBV19|TRBD1
CASSPRTGRNEQFF
TGTGCCAGTAGTCCTAGGACAGGGAGGAATGAGCAGTTCTTC
>TRBJ1-1|NA|TRBV7-3|NA
CASSPQGNTEAFF
TGTGCCAGCAGTCCACAGGGAAACACTGAAGCTTTCTTT
>TRBJ1-1|few|TRBV18|NA
CASSPLGGAITEAFF
TGTGCCAGCTCACCTTTGGGGGGGGCGATCACTGAAGCTTTCTTT
>TRBJ1-5|NA|TRBV6-5|TRBD1
CASSSGTGGYQPQHF
TGTGCCAGCAGTTCCGGGACAGGGGGGTACCAGCCCCAGCATTTT
>TRBJ1-4|NA|TRBV5-8|TRBD1
CASSLEGQFNEKLFF
TGTGCCAGCAGCTTGGAGGGACAGTTTAATGAAAAACTGTTTTTT
>TRBJ1-5|NA|TRBV19|NA
CASMGQGTLNQPQHF
TGTGCCAGTATGGGCCAGGGGACCCTCAATCAGCCCCAGCATTTT
>TRBJ2-3|NA|TRBV18|NA
CASSPPSTDTQYF
TGTGCCAGCTCACCACCTAGCACAGATACGCAGTATTTT
>TRBJ1-1|NA|TRBV19|TRBD1
CAIWDRGATEAFF
TGTGCCATCTGGGACAGGGGGGCAACTGAAGCTTTCTTT
>TRBJ2-1|NA|TRBV19|TRBD2
CASTTSGGAFTEQFF
TGTGCCAGTACCACTAGCGGGGGGGCTTTCACTGAGCAGTTCTTC
>TRBJ1-1|NA|TRBV7-9|TRBD1
CASSLVPGGSSEAFF
TGTGCCAGCAGCTTAGTCCCAGGGGGGAGCTCTGAAGCTTTCTTT
>TRBJ1-2|NA|TRBV18|NA
CASSPAGGNYGYTF
TGTGCCAGCTCACCCGCCGGGGGGAACTATGGCTACACCTTC
>TRBJ1-2|NA|TRBV6-5|TRBD1
CASSFAGGPYGYTF
TGTGCCAGCAGTTTCGCAGGGGGCCCCTATGGCTACACCTTC
>TRBJ1-1|NA|TRBV15|NA
CATSGVGGLTEAFF
TGTGCCACCAGCGGGGTCGGGGGCCTCACTGAAGCTTTCTTT
>TRBJ1-1|few|TRBV5-6|NA
CASSFLGRRETTEAFF
TGTGCCAGCAGCTTCCTAGGGAGGAGGGAGACTACTGAAGCTTTCTTT
>TRBJ2-1|NA|TRBV6-4|NA
CASSAFIGDEQFF
TGTGCCAGCAGTGCCTTCATTGGGGATGAGCAGTTCTTC
>TRBJ2-6|NA|TRBV19|TRBD1
CASSPRTGGAGANVLTF
TGTGCCAGTAGTCCGCGGACAGGGGGCGCTGGGGCCAACGTCCTGACTTTC
>TRBJ1-2|NA|TRBV11-2|NA
CASSLDGGGYTF
TGTGCCAGCAGCTTAGACGGTGGTGGCTACACCTTC
>TRBJ1-6|NA|TRBV11-2|NA
CASSAPQSSYNSPLHF
TGTGCCAGCAGCGCTCCACAGAGCTCCTATAATTCACCCCTCCACTTT
>TRBJ1-4|NA|TRBV19|TRBD1
CASSMLEGATNEKLFF
TGTGCCAGTAGTATGCTCGAGGGGGCGACTAATGAAAAACTGTTTTTT
>TRBJ2-3|NA|TRBV7-2|TRBD2
CASSPGRATDTQYF
TGTGCCAGCAGCCCCGGGAGGGCCACAGATACGCAGTATTTT
>TRBJ2-5|NA|TRBV7-2|TRBD1
CASSTGTGEFETQYF
TGTGCCAGCAGCACCGGGACAGGGGAGTTTGAGACCCAGTACTTC
>TRBJ1-2|NA|TRBV7-9|NA
CASSSRGGYTF
TGTGCCAGCAGCTCCAGGGGTGGCTACACCTTC